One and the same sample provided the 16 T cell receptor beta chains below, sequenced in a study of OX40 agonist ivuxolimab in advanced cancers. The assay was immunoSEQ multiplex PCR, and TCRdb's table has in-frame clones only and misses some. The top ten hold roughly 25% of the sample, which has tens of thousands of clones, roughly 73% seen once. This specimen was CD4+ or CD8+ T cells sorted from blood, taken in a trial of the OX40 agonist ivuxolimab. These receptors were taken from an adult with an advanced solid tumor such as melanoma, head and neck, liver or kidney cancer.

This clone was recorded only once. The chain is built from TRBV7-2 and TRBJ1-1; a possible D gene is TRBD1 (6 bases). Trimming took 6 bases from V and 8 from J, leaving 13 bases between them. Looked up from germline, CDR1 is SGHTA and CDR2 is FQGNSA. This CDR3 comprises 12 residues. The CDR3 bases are TGTGCCAGCAGTTTCACAGGGAGAGAAGCTTTCTTT. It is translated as CASSFTGREAFF.

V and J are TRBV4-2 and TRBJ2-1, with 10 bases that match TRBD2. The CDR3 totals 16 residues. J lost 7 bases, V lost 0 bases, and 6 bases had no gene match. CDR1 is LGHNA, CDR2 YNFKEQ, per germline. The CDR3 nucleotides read TGTGCCAGCAGCCAAGAGGCTAGCGGGAGTGGGAATGAGCAGTTCTTC. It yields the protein CASSQEASGSGNEQFF.

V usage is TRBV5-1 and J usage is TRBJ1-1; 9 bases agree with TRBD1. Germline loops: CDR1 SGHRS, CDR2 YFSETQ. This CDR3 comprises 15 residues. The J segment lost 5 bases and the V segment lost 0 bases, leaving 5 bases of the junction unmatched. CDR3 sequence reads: CASSLATGGRTEAFF. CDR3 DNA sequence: TGCGCCAGCAGCTTGGCCACAGGGGGCCGGACTGAAGCTTTCTTT.

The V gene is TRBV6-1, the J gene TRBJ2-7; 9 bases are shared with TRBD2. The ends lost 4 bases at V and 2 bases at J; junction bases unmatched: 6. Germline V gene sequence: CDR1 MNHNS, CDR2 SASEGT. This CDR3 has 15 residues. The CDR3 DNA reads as TGTGCCAGCAGTGCGAGACTAGCGGCCCCCTACGAGCAGTACTTC. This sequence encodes CASSARLAAPYEQYF.

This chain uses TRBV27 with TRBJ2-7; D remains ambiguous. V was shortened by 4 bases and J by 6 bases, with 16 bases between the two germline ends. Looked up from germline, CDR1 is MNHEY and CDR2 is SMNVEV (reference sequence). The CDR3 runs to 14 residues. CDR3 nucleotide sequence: TGTGCCAGCAGTTACGGCAGGTGGGCAGGCGAGCAGTACTTC. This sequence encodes CASSYGRWAGEQYF.

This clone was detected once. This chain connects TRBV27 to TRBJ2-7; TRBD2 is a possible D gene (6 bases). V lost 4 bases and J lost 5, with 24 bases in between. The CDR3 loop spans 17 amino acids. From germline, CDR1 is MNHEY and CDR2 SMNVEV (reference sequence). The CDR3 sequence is CASSSLSVGGWEDEQYF. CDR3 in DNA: TGTGCCAGCAGTTCCCTCAGCGTGGGTGGATGGGAGGACGAGCAGTACTTC.

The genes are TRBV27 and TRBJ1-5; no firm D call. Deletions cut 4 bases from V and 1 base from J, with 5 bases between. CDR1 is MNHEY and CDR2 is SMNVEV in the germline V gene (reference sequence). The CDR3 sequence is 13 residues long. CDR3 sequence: CASSYSSNQPQHF. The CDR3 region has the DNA TGTGCCAGCAGTTACAGCAGCAATCAGCCCCAGCATTTT.

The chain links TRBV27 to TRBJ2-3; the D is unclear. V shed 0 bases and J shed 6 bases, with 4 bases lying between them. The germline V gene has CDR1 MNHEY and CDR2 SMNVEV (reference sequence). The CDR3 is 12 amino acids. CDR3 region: CASSLSFDTQYF. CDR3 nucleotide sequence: TGTGCCAGCAGTTTATCTTTCGATACGCAGTATTTT.

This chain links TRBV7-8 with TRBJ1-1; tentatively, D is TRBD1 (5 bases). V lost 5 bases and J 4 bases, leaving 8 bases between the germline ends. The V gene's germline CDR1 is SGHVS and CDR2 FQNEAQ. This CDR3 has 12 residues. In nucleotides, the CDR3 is TGTGCCAGCAGCCCCGGGGGCACTGAAGCTTTCTTT. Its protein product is CASSPGGTEAFF.

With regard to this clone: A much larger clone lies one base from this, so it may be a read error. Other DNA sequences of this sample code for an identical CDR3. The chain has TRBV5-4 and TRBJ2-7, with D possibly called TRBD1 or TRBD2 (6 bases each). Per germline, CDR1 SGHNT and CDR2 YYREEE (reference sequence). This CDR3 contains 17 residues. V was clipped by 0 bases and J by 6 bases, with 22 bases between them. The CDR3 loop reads CASSLVLSRGLGSEQYF. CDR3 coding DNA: TGTGCCAGCAGCTTGGTCCTGAGCAGGGGACTCGGGAGCGAGCAGTACTTC.

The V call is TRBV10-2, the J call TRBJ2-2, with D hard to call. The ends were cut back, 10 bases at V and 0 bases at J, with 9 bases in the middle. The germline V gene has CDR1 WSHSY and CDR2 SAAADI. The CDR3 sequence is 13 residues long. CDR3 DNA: TGCGCCACCGAAGGACCGAACACCGGGGAGCTGTTTTTT. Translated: CATEGPNTGELFF.

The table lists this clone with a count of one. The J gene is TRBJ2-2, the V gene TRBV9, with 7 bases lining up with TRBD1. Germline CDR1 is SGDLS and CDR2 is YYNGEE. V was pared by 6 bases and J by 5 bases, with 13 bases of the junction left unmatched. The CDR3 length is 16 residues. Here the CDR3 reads CASTTHEGAGTGELFF. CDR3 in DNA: TGTGCCAGCACCACTCATGAGGGGGCTGGAACCGGGGAGCTGTTTTTT.

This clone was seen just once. CDR3 in amino acids: CASSVYGGLGETQYF. CDR3 coding DNA: TGTGCCAGCAGCGTATACGGGGGGCTAGGTGAGACCCAGTACTTC. The V gene is TRBV9, the J gene TRBJ2-5; D possibly corresponds to TRBD2 (7 bases). Looked up from germline, CDR1 is SGDLS and CDR2 is YYNGEE. This CDR3 has 15 amino acids. The V end lost 1 base, the J end lost 5 bases, and 15 bases lay between the germline ends.

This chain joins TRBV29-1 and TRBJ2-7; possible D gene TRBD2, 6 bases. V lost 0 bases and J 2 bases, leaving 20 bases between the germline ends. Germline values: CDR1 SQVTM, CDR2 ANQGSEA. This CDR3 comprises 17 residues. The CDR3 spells CSVEEINGGTATYEQYF. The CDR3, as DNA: TGCAGCGTTGAAGAAATAAACGGCGGGACCGCCACCTACGAGCAGTACTTC.

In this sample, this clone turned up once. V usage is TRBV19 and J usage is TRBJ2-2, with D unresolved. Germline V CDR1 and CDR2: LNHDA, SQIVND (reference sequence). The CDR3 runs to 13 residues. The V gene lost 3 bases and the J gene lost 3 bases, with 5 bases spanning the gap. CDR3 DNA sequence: TGTGCCAGTAGTATGATGGACACCGGGGAGCTGTTTTTT. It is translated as CASSMMDTGELFF.

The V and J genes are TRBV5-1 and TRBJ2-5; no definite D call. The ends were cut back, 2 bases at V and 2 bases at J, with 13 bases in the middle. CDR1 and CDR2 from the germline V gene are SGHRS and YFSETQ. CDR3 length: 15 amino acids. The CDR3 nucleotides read TGCGCCAGCAGCTTTTCCCTCGGGCAACAAGAGACCCAGTACTTC. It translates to CASSFSLGQQETQYF.